This TCR beta chain was found in a study of Ad26.COV2.S vaccination and SARS-CoV-2 variants. General study points: Similar non-spike TCR breadth was seen in vaccine and placebo recipients.

TCRdb's copy holds only in-frame clones and misses some; the assay was immunoSEQ multiplex PCR. In the table there are about 480,000 clones, roughly nine tenths of which are singletons. Note on this clone: What it recognizes is unknown.

V was clipped by 0 bases and J by 4 bases, with 4 bases between them. From germline, CDR1 is SQVTM and CDR2 ANQGSEA. The CDR3 extends over 12 amino acids. Treatment: approximately 18 received Ad26.COV2.S at low or high dose, single or two shots; 5 received placebo; per-sample allocation not given. Collection of samples fell on day 63 after the first vaccine or placebo injection. The source was peripheral blood, collected in a trial of Ad26.COV2.S vaccine versus placebo. The receptor was isolated from a person between 18 and 59 years old who received the Ad26.COV2.S COVID-19 vaccine or a placebo. The J gene is TRBJ2-1, the V gene TRBV29-1; D call uncertain. CDR3 in DNA: TGCAGCGTTGAAGACGGGTACAATGAGCAGTTCTTC. As protein: CSVEDGYNEQFF.